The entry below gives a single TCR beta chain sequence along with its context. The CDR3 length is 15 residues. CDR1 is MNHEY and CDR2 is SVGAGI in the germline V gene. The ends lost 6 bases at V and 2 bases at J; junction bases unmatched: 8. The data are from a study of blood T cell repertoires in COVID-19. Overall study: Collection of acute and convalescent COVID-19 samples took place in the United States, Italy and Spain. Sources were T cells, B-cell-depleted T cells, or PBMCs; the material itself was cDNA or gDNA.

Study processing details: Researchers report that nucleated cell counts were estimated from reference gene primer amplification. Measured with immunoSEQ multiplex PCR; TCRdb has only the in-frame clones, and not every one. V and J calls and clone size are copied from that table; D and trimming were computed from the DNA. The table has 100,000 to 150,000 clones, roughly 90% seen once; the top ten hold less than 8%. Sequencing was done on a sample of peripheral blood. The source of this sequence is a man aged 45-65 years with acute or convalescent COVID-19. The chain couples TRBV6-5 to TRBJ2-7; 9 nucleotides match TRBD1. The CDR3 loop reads CASSRGGTGPYEQYF. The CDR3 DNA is TGTGCCAGCAGCCGCGGCGGGACAGGGCCCTACGAGCAGTACTTC.